This entry lists 28 T cell receptor beta chains sequenced from one sample in a study of T cells in Graves' hyperthyroidism and ophthalmopathy (dated by TCRdb to 2018 to 2020). The method was multiplex PCR. Instrument on record: Illumina HiSeq 2000. The TCR beta CDR3 regions were amplified from RNA transcripts. For the first round of RT-PCR on the TCR CDR3, the HTBI primer set was used together with the Qiagen OneStep RT-PCR kit. Starting from the raw public reads, TCRdb applied fastp trimming at Q25, assembled clones with MiXCR and retained in-frame beta chains. Every distinct CDR3 protein forms one entry, paired with its most common genes and DNA. The sample contains under 350,000 distinct CDR3 sequences, roughly 23% of them found a single time. The top ten clonotypes cover around 48% of the sample. Sequenced material: blood. These receptors originate from a woman aged 45 to 65 with Graves' hyperthyroidism.

This clonotype appeared many times. The chain links TRBV7-2 to TRBJ2-1; TRBD2 matches 13 bases. The CDR3 length is 17 residues. V was pared by 5 bases and J by 4 bases, with 8 bases of the junction left unmatched. The V gene's germline CDR1 is SGHTA and CDR2 FQGNSA. The DNA of the CDR3 is TGTGCCAGCAGCACAACCCGGACTAGCGGGGGATACAATGAGCAGTTCTTC. Translated: CASSTTRTSGGYNEQFF.

On this clonotype itself: The junction shows a germline mismatch at one end, possibly a read error. The chain carries TRBV11-2 and TRBJ1-5; D unresolved. The CDR3 covers 13 residues. The germline V gene has CDR1 SGHAT and CDR2 FQNNGV. Here the CDR3 DNA reads TGTGCCAGCAGCTTTAATTACAATCAGCCCCTGCATTTT. Translated: CASSFNYNQPLHF.

The gene calls are TRBV7-9 and TRBJ2-7; 8 bases fit TRBD2. CDR3 size: 15 residues. Germline V gene lookup returns CDR1 SEHNR and CDR2 FQNEAQ (reference sequence). Trimming took 3 bases from V and 5 from J; bases not matched to a gene: 9. In DNA, the CDR3 is TGTGCCAGCAGCTTCCTCACAGCGGGGGTTGACGAGCAGTACTTC. It specifies CASSFLTAGVDEQYF.

The chain is built from TRBV10-3 and TRBJ1-3, with D unresolved. This CDR3 has 13 residues. V lost 10 bases to trimming and J lost 1 base, with 11 bases between them. Germline lookup yields CDR1 ENHRY and CDR2 SYGVKD. The CDR3 DNA sequence: TGTGCCAACGGCCGAGGGTCTGGAAACACCATATATTTT. This encodes CANGRGSGNTIYF.

This clonotype was detected a few times. V usage is TRBV7-6 and J usage is TRBJ2-1; 10 bases are shared with TRBD1. Trimming removed 1 base from V and 6 bases from J; junction bases left unmatched: 6. Germline CDR1 SGHVS, CDR2 FNYEAQ. CDR3 length: 16 residues. The CDR3 bases are TGTGCCAGCAGCTTAGATTGGGGACAGGGGTCCAATGAGCAGTTCTTC. It encodes CASSLDWGQGSNEQFF.

This clonotype was picked up many times. V usage is TRBV5-1 and J usage is TRBJ2-1; 7 nucleotides line up with TRBD2. Trimming at V came to 4 bases and at J to 6 bases, leaving 16 bases not matched to a gene. The CDR3 totals 17 residues. The germline gives CDR1 SGHRS, CDR2 YFSETQ. CDR3 region: CASSRASSGPSGNEQFF. CDR3 sequence (DNA): TGCGCCAGCAGCCGGGCGTCTAGCGGCCCCTCGGGCAATGAGCAGTTCTTC. The full variable domain, rest sourced from reference TRBV5-1 and TRBJ2-1, is KAGVTQTPRYLIKTRGQQVTLSCSPISGHRSVSWYQQTPGQGLQFLFEYFSETQRNKGNFPGRFSGRQFSNSRSEMNVSTLELGDSALYLCASSRASSGPSGNEQFFGPGTRLTVL.

The sample holds a few counts of this clonotype. This chain joins TRBV2 and TRBJ2-1, with TRBD2 identical over 7 bases. CDR3 length equals 14 residues. Trimming cost V 2 bases and J 10 bases; bases outside gene matches: 8. Germline assignment: CDR1 SNHLY and CDR2 FYNNEI. The DNA of the CDR3 is TGTGCCAGCAGTGAATTGGGGGGGTACATCGAGCAGTTCTTC. It specifies CASSELGGYIEQFF.

This clonotype came up a few times. The CDR3 sequence is CASSQEAGVRRAEQFF. For the CDR3, the DNA is TGCGCCAGCAGCCAAGAGGCGGGAGTTCGCCGGGCTGAGCAGTTCTTC. V gene TRBV4-1 combines with J gene TRBJ2-1, with 7 positions matching TRBD2. Per germline, CDR1 MGHRA and CDR2 YSYEKL. Unmatched junction bases numbered 11, after V lost 0 bases and J lost 9 bases. The CDR3 extends over 16 amino acids.

The chain recombines TRBV27 with TRBJ1-2, with D tentatively TRBD1 (5 bases). V was trimmed by 6 bases and J by 4 bases, leaving 15 bases between them. The CDR3 is 14 amino acids. Germline CDR1 MNHEY, CDR2 SMNVEV (reference sequence). The DNA of the CDR3 is TGTGCCAGCAGCCCAAAGGGGAACCCCTATGGCTACACCTTC. Protein: CASSPKGNPYGYTF.

The chain uses TRBV7-9 and TRBJ1-5; TRBD1 matches 8 bases. The germline V gene has CDR1 SEHNR and CDR2 FQNEAQ (reference sequence). V trimming: 5 bases; J trimming: 6 bases; junction bases outside the gene matches: 6. There are 14 residues in the CDR3. CDR3 in amino acids: CASSADRGGQPQHF. The DNA for the CDR3 is TGTGCCAGCAGCGCAGACAGGGGTGGTCAGCCCCAGCATTTT.

This clonotype was seen repeatedly, ten times or more. J is TRBJ1-1 and V is TRBV28, with D possibly TRBD1 on 5 matching bases. CDR1 is MDHEN, CDR2 SYDVKM, per germline. V dropped 7 bases and J dropped 4 bases, with 22 bases sitting between them. The length of the CDR3 is 16 residues. The CDR3 sequence is CASTTLKGPGGTEAFF. The CDR3 nucleotides read TGTGCCAGCACCACGCTTAAGGGTCCCGGGGGCACTGAAGCTTTCTTT.

In its sample, this clonotype was seen many times. The gene calls are TRBV12-3 or TRBV12-4 and TRBJ2-1, with D perhaps matching TRBD2 (5 bases). The ends were cut back, 3 bases at V and 6 bases at J, with 12 bases in the middle. The CDR3 is 14 amino acids. The CDR3 nucleotides read TGTGCCAGCAGTTTGTCCTCCCGGGGCAATGAGCAGTTCTTC. This gives the protein CASSLSSRGNEQFF.

The gene calls are TRBV19 and TRBJ2-7, with TRBD2 identical over 12 bases. V trimming: 3 bases; J trimming: 7 bases; junction bases outside the gene matches: 7. The CDR3 sequence is 15 residues long. From germline, CDR1 is LNHDA and CDR2 SQIVND (reference sequence). DNA for the CDR3: TGTGCCAGTAGTATCCGACTAGCGGGGGACAAGGAGCAGTACTTC. Translation gives CASSIRLAGDKEQYF.

The chain recombines TRBV2 with TRBJ1-4; possibly TRBD1 for D (5 bases). The germline V gene has CDR1 SNHLY and CDR2 FYNNEI. V was cut by 5 bases and J by 3 bases, with 10 bases left in between. The CDR3 totals 14 residues. The DNA for the CDR3 is TGTGCCAGCAGTTACCGGGGCCCTAATGAAAAACTGTTTTTT. Translating it yields CASSYRGPNEKLFF.

This clonotype was seen at least ten times. The rearrangement links TRBV6-1 to TRBJ1-2; D is perhaps TRBD1 (5 bases). V shed 2 bases and J shed 12 bases, with 13 bases lying between them. This CDR3 is built from 12 residues. Germline CDR1 and CDR2: MNHNS and SASEGT. CDR3 in amino acids: CASSEQGLSDTF. Written as DNA, the CDR3 is TGTGCCAGCAGTGAACAGGGTTTAAGCGACACCTTC.

V and J are TRBV12-3 or TRBV12-4 and TRBJ1-2, with D unclear. The CDR3 is 13 amino acids. V lost 3 bases, J lost 5 bases, and 10 bases lay in between. In nucleotides, the CDR3 is TGTGCCAGCAGTTTGAACATTGGGTATGGCTACACCTTC. It encodes CASSLNIGYGYTF.

This clonotype occurred many times. This chain links TRBV7-9 with TRBJ2-3; D is tentatively TRBD1 or TRBD2 (5 bases each). CDR3 length: 16 residues. Trimming pared 2 bases from V and 2 bases from J, leaving 14 bases between. CDR1 is SEHNR and CDR2 is FQNEAQ in the germline V gene (reference sequence). The CDR3: CASSLYEGTITDTQYF. As DNA, the CDR3 is TGTGCCAGCAGCTTATATGAGGGGACGATCACAGATACGCAGTATTTT.

The chain recombines TRBV5-1 with TRBJ2-5, with D perhaps TRBD1 or TRBD2 (6 bases each). The CDR3 is 14 amino acids. Germline values: CDR1 SGHRS, CDR2 YFSETQ. Trimming cost V 4 bases and J 4 bases, with 14 bases left between them. As DNA, the CDR3 is TGCGCCAGCAGCGCCGGGGGCGTGTCAGAGACCCAGTACTTC. Protein: CASSAGGVSETQYF. Based on the CDR3 plus reference TRBV5-1 and TRBJ2-5, the full variable domain is KAGVTQTPRYLIKTRGQQVTLSCSPISGHRSVSWYQQTPGQGLQFLFEYFSETQRNKGNFPGRFSGRQFSNSRSEMNVSTLELGDSALYLCASSAGGVSETQYFGPGTRLLVL.

This chain joins TRBV11-3 and TRBJ1-2; 8 bases fit TRBD1. CDR1 is SGHNT, CDR2 YENEEA, per germline. CDR3 size: 14 residues. J was trimmed by 4 bases and V by 3 bases; bases with no gene match: 4. CDR3 coding DNA: TGTGCCAGCAGCTTCGACAGGGGCGGCTATGGCTACACCTTC. Protein: CASSFDRGGYGYTF.

This clonotype was picked up a small number of times. This sequence joins TRBV5-1 and TRBJ1-1; D call uncertain. Germline V gene sequence: CDR1 SGHRS, CDR2 YFSETQ. This CDR3 comprises 14 residues. Trimming removed 0 bases at V and 2 bases at J, with 8 bases between. The CDR3 nucleotides read TGCGCCAGCAGCTTGGTTGGAAAAAACACTGAAGCTTTCTTT. It encodes CASSLVGKNTEAFF.

This clonotype has ten or more counts. The chain uses TRBV2 and TRBJ2-5; 7 positions match TRBD1. Germline V gene lookup returns CDR1 SNHLY and CDR2 FYNNEI. With 0 bases clipped from V and 1 base from J, the junction kept 8 bases outside the gene matches. This CDR3 spans 17 amino acids. CDR3 region: CASSEAVTGVGQETQYF. The CDR3 region has the DNA TGTGCCAGCAGTGAAGCGGTAACAGGGGTGGGCCAAGAGACCCAGTACTTC.

The chain joins TRBV13 to TRBJ2-4; 9 bases are a match to TRBD2. Germline CDR1 and CDR2: PRHDT and FYEKMQ (reference sequence). Trimming cost V 4 bases and J 6 bases; bases outside gene matches: 4. The CDR3 length is 14 residues. The CDR3 coding sequence is TGTGCCAGCAGCTGGGGGACTAGCTTAAACATTCAGTACTTC. Protein sequence: CASSWGTSLNIQYF.

This clonotype was picked up many times. The chain links TRBV11-3 to TRBJ2-1; D remains unclear. Germline CDR1 SGHNT, CDR2 YENEEA. Trimming left V 1 base short and J 8 bases short, with 21 bases between. The length of the CDR3 is 17 residues. The CDR3 nucleotides read TGTGCCAGCAGCTTAGCCCCAGGCAGTAGGCCCCACGATGAGCAGTTCTTC. It is translated as CASSLAPGSRPHDEQFF. The complete variable domain, with remaining parts taken from reference TRBV11-3 and TRBJ2-1, reads EAGVVQSPRYKIIEKKQPVAFWCNPISGHNTLYWYLQNLGQGPELLIRYENEEAVDDSQLPKDRFSAERLKGVDSTLKIQPAELGDSAVYLCASSLAPGSRPHDEQFFGPGTRLTVL.

This clonotype was recorded many times. The V and J genes are TRBV28 and TRBJ2-4; D ambiguous. Trimming pared 2 bases from V and 12 bases from J, leaving 14 bases between. CDR1 MDHEN and CDR2 SYDVKM come from the germline V gene. The CDR3 consists of 13 residues. CDR3 sequence reads: CASSLRQRSTQYF. The CDR3 coding sequence is TGTGCCAGCAGTTTAAGGCAGCGCAGCACTCAGTACTTC.

Ten or more counts support this clonotype. The gene calls are TRBV2 and TRBJ2-3; TRBD2 agrees at 14 bases. V lost 3 bases to trimming and J lost 6 bases; unmatched junction nucleotides: 2. Germline V gene lookup returns CDR1 SNHLY and CDR2 FYNNEI. The CDR3 has 15 amino acids. Here the CDR3 reads CASSEGLAGDDTQYF. The CDR3 nucleotides read TGTGCCAGCAGTGAGGGACTAGCGGGAGATGATACGCAGTATTTT.

This clonotype was counted ten times or more. The rearrangement joins TRBV2 to TRBJ2-1; 7 positions agree with TRBD2. The CDR3 is 12 amino acids. Trimming at V came to 1 base and at J to 11 bases, leaving 2 bases not matched to a gene. Per the germline V gene, CDR1 is SNHLY and CDR2 is FYNNEI. Written as DNA, the CDR3 is TGTGCCAGCAGTGAAGACAGCGGGAAGCAGTTCTTC. It codes for CASSEDSGKQFF.

This clonotype was observed many times. The chain has TRBV5-1 and TRBJ2-3; TRBD2 matches 12 bases. With V trimmed by 3 bases and J by 6 bases, 8 bases remained unmatched. Germline assignment: CDR1 SGHRS and CDR2 YFSETQ. The CDR3 is 16 residues long. The CDR3: CASSSGLAGRDDTQYF. In DNA form, the CDR3 reads TGCGCCAGCAGCTCCGGACTAGCGGGACGTGATGATACGCAGTATTTT.

There are many counts of this clonotype. The genes are TRBV30 and TRBJ1-1; D remains ambiguous. CDR3 length: 13 residues. The germline V gene has CDR1 GTSNPN and CDR2 SVGIG (reference sequence). Trimming shortened V by 4 bases and J by 2 bases, and 11 bases separated the two germline ends. CDR3 residues: CAWKRTSNTEAFF. The CDR3 nucleotides read TGTGCCTGGAAACGGACTTCTAACACTGAAGCTTTCTTT.